The TCR beta chain under discussion was sequenced for a study of T cell responses to AZD1222 COVID-19 vaccine. Overall study context: Some second doses came at about 4 weeks and others at about 12 weeks; these were pooled. Whole-study findings and limits: Females made up more of the donors, who were largely white British, and clonal diversity may have come out too low. Repertoires were collected only later (after the peak T cell response had occurred). Just a handful of people given AZD1222 tested seropositive at baseline.

CDR3 length: 14 residues. Germline CDR1 is SGHRS and CDR2 is YFSETQ. V lost 0 bases and J lost 3; bases outside the gene matches: 1. Some clones are missing from TCRdb's copy, which holds only in-frame ones; the method was immunoSEQ multiplex PCR. The data show about 92,000 clones, over 75% seen once. With respect to this clone: Its specificity is not known.

Sequenced material: peripheral blood, taken on day 0 of AZD1222 vaccination. The chain uses TRBV5-1 and TRBJ2-3; TRBD1 matches 7 bases. The TCR sequence derives from an adult in good health. The CDR3 region has the DNA TGCGCCAGCAGCTTGGACAGGGGTACAGATACGCAGTATTTT. Translation: CASSLDRGTDTQYF.